The entry that follows covers one T cell receptor (beta chain) sequence. CDR3 length: 15 residues. The V and J ends lost 2 bases and 5 bases, in that order; junction bases with no gene match: 6. Germline CDR1 and CDR2: MNHEY and SMNVEV (reference sequence). This sample was included in a study of cytomegalovirus exposure and HLA in healthy donors. Researchers ran the PCR with 60 Vbeta and 13 Jbeta primers. Assay: immunoSEQ multiplex PCR; the TCRdb copy retains only in-frame clones and omits some. The table includes roughly 95,000 clones, about three quarters detected once. The chain carries TRBV27 and TRBJ2-7, with 10 bases identical to TRBD2. This clonotype was sampled from a man aged 30 to 39 in good health and CMV-seropositive. Sequencing was performed on PBMCs. The CDR3 DNA is TGTGCCAGCAGTTTAGCACTAGCGGGATGGGACGAGCAGTACTTC. Translated: CASSLALAGWDEQYF.